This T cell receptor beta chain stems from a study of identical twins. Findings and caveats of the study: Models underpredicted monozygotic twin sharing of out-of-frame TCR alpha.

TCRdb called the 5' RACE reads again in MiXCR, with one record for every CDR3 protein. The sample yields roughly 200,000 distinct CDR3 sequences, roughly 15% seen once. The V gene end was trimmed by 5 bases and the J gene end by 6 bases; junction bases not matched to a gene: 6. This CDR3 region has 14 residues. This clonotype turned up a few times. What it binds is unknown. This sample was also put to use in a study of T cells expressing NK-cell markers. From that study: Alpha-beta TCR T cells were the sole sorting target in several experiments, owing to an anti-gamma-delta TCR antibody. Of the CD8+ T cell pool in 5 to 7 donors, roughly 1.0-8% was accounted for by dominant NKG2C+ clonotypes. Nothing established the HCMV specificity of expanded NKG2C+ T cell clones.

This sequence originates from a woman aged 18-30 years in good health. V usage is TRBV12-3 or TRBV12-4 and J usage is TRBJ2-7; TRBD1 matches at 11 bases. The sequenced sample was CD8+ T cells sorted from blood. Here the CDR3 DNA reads TGTGCCAGCAGTCCTCCGGACAGGGGGCGCGAGCAGTACTTC. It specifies CASSPPDRGREQYF.